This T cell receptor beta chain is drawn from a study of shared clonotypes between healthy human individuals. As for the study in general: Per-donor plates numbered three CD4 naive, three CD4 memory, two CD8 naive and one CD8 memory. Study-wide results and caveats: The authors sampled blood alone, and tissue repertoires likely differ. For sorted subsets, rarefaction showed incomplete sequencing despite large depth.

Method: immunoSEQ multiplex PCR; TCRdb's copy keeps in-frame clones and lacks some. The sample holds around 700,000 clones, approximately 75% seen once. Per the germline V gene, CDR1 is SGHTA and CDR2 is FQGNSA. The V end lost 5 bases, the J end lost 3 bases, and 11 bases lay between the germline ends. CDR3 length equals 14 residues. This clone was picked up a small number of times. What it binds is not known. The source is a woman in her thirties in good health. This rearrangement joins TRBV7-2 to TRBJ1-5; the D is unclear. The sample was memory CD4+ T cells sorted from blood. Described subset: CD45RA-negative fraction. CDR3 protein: CASSPDVNNQPQHF. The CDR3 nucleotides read TGTGCCAGCAGCCCCGACGTCAACAATCAGCCCCAGCATTTT.